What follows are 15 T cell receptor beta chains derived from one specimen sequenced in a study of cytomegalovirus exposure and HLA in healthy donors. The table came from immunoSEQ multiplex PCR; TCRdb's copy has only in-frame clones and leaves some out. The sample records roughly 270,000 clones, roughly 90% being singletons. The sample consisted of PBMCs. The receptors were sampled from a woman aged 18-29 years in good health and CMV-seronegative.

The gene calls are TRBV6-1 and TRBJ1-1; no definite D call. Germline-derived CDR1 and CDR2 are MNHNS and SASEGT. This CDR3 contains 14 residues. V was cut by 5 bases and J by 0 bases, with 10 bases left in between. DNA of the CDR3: TGTGCCAGCAGTACGCAGGTGATGAACACTGAAGCTTTCTTT. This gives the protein CASSTQVMNTEAFF.

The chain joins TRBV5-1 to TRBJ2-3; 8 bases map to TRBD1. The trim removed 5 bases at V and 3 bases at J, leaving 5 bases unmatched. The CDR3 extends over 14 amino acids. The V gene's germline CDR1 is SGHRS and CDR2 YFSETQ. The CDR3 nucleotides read TGCGCCAGCAGACTTCGACAGGGGACAGATACGCAGTATTTT. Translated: CASRLRQGTDTQYF.

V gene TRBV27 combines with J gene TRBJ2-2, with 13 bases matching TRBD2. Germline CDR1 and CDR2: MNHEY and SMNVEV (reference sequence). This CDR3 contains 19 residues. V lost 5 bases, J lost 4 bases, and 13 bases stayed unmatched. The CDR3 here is CASSGGTSGILASTGELFF. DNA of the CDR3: TGTGCCAGCAGTGGGGGGACTAGCGGGATTCTAGCCTCCACCGGGGAGCTGTTTTTT.

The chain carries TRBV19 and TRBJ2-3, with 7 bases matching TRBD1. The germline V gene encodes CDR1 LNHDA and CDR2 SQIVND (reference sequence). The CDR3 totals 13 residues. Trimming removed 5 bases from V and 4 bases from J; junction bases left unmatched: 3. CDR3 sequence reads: CASSDRVADTQYF. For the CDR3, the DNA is TGTGCCAGTAGTGACAGGGTAGCAGATACGCAGTATTTT.

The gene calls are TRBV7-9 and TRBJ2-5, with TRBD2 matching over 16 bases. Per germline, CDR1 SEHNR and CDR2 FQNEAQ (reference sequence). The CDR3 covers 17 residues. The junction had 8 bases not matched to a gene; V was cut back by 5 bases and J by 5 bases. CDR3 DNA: TGTGCCAGCAGCCAGGGACTAGCGGGAGGGCCCGGGGAGACCCAGTACTTC. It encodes CASSQGLAGGPGETQYF.

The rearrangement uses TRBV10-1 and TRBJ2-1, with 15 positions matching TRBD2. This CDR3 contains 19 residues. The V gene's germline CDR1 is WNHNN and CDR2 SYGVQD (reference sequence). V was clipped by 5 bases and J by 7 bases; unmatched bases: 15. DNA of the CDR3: TGCGCCAGCAGTCCGGGACTCCTAACGGGGACTAGCGGGAGGAATGAGCAGTTCTTC. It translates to CASSPGLLTGTSGRNEQFF.

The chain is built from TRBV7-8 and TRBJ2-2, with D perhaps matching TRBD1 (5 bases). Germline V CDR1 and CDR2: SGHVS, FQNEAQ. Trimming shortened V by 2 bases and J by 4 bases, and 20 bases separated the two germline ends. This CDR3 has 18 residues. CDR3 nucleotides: TGTGCCAGCAGCTTAAGAATGGGTAGGGGTCCTTTCACCGGGGAGCTGTTTTTT. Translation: CASSLRMGRGPFTGELFF.

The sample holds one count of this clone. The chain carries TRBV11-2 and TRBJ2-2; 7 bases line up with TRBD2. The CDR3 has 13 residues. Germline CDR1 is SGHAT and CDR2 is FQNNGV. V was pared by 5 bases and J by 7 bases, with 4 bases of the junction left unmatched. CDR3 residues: CASSVRTSGELFF. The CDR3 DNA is TGTGCCAGCAGCGTAAGGACTAGCGGGGAGCTGTTTTTT.

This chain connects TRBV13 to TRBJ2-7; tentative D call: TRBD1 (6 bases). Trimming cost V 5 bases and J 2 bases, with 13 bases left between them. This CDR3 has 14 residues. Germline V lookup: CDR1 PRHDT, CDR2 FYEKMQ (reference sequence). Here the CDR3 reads CASSQGTSTYEQYF. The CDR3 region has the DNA TGTGCCAGCAGCCAAGGGACATCCACCTACGAGCAGTACTTC.

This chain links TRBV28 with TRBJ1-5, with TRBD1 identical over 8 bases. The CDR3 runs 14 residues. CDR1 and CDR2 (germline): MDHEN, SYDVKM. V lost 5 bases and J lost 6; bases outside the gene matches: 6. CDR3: CASSLTGGGQPQHF. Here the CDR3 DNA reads TGTGCCAGCAGTCTCACAGGGGGTGGTCAGCCCCAGCATTTT.

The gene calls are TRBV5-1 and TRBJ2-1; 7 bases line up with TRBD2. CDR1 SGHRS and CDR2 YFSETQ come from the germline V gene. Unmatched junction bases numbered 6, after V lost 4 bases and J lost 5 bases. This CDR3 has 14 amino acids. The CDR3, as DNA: TGCGCCAGCAGCCCTCGGGAGGCTGACAATGAGCAGTTCTTC. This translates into CASSPREADNEQFF. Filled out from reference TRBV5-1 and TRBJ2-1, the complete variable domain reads KAGVTQTPRYLIKTRGQQVTLSCSPISGHRSVSWYQQTPGQGLQFLFEYFSETQRNKGNFPGRFSGRQFSNSRSEMNVSTLELGDSALYLCASSPREADNEQFFGPGTRLTVL.

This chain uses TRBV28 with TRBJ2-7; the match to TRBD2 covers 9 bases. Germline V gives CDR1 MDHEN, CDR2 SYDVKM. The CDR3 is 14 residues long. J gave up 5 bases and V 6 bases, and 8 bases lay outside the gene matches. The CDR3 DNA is TGTGCCAGCAGCTCAAGCGGGAGGATCAACGAGCAGTACTTC. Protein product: CASSSSGRINEQYF.

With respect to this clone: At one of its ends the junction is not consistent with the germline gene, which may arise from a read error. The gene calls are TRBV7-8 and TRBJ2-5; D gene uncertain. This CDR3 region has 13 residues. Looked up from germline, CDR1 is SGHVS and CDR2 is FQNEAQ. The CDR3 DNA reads TGTGCCAGCAGCTTAGCCGAGGCGCCGGTTTGGGACTTC. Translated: CASSLAEAPVWDF.

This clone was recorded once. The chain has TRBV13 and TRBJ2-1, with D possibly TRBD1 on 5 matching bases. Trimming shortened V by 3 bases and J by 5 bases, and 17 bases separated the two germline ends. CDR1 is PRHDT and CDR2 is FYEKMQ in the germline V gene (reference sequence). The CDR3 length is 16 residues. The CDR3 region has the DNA TGTGCCAGCAGCTTCCATCCGTCAGGGCCAAACAATGAGCAGTTCTTC. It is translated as CASSFHPSGPNNEQFF.

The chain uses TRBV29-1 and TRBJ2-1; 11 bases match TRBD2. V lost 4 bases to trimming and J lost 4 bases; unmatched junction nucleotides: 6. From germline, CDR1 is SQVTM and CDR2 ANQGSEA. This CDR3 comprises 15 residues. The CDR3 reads CSVGSSGRLYNEQFF. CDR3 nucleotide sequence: TGCAGCGTTGGGTCTAGCGGGAGGCTGTACAATGAGCAGTTCTTC.